Included here is one TCR beta chain sequence, with context. Drawn from each donor were 7.5 to 10 milliliters of peripheral blood. Isolation yielded PBMCs, at least 7 million per sample, in every case. The entry originates in a study of blood T cells in healthy people across ages. The authors ran a second PCR of about 7 to 11 cycles using a sample-barcoded 5' primer and a J-beta primer mix. TCRdb re-analysed the 5' RACE reads in MiXCR, keeping a single row per CDR3 protein. Of 700,000 to 850,000 distinct CDR3 sequences listed, about 34% were seen once; the top ten hold over 10%. The length of the CDR3 is 14 residues. Germline CDR1 reads DFQATT; CDR2 reads SNEGSKA (reference sequence). V lost 8 bases, J lost 7 bases, and 16 bases stayed unmatched.

This clonotype was sampled from a young man in good health. V is TRBV20-1 and J is TRBJ1-1; 7 bases fit TRBD1. Input material: blood. CDR3 sequence (DNA): TGCAGTAGAAATCGTAGACAGGGTTTAGATGAAGCTTTCTTT. Encoded protein: CSRNRRQGLDEAFF.